This T cell receptor beta chain was captured in a study of spatial heterogeneity in lung cancer. Study-wide context: Averaged across combinations, each unique TCR and UMI pairing appeared more than ten times in raw reads, which were uncorrected.

Time point in this sample: sample taken at primary tumor resection. Via MiXCR, TCRdb re-called the 5' RACE reads, giving one row per CDR3 protein. The sample has 10,000 to 11,000 distinct CDR3 sequences, 6% to 6.5% seen once. This CDR3 is built from 13 residues. The ends were cut back, 5 bases at V and 5 bases at J, with 12 bases in the middle. The germline gives CDR1 MNHEY, CDR2 SMNVEV (reference sequence). This clonotype ranks as medium-sized. This sequence originates from a male donor with early-stage non-small cell lung cancer. The chain recombines TRBV27 with TRBJ2-5; D remains ambiguous. The specimen comprised PBMCs, sampled at surgery. This CDR3 reads CASSPPGYETQYF. CDR3 nucleotides: TGTGCCAGCAGTCCCCCTGGTTATGAGACCCAGTACTTC.